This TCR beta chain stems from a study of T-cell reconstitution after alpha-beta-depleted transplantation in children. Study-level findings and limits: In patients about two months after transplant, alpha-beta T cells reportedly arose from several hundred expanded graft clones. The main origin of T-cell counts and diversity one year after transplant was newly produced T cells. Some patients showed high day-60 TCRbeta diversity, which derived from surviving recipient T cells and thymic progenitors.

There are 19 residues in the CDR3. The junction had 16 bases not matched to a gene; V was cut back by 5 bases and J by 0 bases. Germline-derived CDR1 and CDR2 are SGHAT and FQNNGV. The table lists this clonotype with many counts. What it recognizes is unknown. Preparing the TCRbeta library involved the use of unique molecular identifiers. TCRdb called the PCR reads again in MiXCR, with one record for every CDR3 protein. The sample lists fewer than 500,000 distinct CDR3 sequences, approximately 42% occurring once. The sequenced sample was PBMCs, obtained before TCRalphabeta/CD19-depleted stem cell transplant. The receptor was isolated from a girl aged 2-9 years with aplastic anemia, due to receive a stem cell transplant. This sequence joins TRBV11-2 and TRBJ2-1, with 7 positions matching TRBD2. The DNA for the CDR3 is TGTGCCAGCAGCGAACCTGGTCGGGCGGGAGTGGGCTCCTACAATGAGCAGTTCTTC. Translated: CASSEPGRAGVGSYNEQFF.